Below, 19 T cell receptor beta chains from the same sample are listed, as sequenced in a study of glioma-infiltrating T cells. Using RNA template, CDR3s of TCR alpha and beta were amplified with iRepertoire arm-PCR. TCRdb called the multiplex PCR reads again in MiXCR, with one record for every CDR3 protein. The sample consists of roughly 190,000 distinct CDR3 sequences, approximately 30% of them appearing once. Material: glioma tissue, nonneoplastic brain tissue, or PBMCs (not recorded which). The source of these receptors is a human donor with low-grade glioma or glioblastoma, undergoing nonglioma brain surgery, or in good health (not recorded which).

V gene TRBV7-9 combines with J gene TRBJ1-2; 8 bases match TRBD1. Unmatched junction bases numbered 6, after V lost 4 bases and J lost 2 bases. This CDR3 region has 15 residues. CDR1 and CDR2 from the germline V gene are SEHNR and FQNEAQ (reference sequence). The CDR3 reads CASSYPTGANYGYTF. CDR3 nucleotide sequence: TGTGCCAGCAGCTACCCGACAGGGGCAAACTATGGCTACACCTTC. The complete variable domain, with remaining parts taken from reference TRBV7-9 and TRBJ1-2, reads DTGVSQNPRHKITKRGQNVTFRCDPISEHNRLYWYRQTLGQGPEFLTYFQNEAQLEKSRLLSDRFSAERPKGSFSTLEIQRTEQGDSAMYLCASSYPTGANYGYTFGSGTRLTVV.

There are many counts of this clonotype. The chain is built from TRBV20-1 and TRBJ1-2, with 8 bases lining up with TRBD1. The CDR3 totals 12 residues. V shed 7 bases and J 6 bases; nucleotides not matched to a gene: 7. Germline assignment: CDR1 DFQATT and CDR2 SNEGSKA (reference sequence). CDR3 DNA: TGCAGTGTTACACAGGGGGACGATGGCTACACCTTC. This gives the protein CSVTQGDDGYTF.

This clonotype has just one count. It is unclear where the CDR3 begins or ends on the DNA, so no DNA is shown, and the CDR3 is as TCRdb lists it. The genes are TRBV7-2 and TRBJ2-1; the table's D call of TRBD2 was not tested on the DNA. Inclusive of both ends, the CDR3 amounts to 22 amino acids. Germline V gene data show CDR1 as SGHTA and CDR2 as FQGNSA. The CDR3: CASSFYICSASLGSGSYNEQFF.

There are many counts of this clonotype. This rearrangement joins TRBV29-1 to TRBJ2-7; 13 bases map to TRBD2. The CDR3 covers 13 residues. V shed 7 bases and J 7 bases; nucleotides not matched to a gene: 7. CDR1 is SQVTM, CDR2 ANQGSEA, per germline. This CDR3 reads CSARTSGSTEQYF. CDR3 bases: TGCAGCGCCCGGACTAGCGGGAGTACGGAGCAGTACTTC.

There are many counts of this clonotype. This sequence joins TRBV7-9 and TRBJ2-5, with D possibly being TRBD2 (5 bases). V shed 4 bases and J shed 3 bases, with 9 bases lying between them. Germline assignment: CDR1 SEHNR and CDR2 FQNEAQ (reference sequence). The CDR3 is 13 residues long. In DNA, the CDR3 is TGTGCCAGCAGCTCACGGGGAGAAGAGACCCAGTACTTC. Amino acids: CASSSRGEETQYF. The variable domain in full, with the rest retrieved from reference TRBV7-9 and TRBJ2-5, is DTGVSQNPRHKITKRGQNVTFRCDPISEHNRLYWYRQTLGQGPEFLTYFQNEAQLEKSRLLSDRFSAERPKGSFSTLEIQRTEQGDSAMYLCASSSRGEETQYFGPGTRLLVL.

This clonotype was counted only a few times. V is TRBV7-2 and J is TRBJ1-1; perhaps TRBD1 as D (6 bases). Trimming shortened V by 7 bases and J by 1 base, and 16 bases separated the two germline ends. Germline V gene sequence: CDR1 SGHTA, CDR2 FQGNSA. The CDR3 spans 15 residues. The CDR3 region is CASTPGAGANTEAFF. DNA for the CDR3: TGTGCCAGCACCCCGGGGGCAGGAGCGAACACTGAAGCTTTCTTT.

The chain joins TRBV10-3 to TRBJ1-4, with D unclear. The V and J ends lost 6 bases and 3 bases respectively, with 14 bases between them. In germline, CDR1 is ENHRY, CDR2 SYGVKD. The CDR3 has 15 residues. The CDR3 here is CAISAFLGANEKLFF. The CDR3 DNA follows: TGTGCCATCAGCGCCTTTTTGGGAGCTAATGAAAAACTGTTTTTT.

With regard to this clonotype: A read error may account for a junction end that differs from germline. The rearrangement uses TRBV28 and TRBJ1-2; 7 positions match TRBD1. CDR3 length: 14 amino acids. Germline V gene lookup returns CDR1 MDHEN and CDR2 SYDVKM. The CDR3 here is CARRRDSLNHGYTF. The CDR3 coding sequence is TGTGCCAGAAGACGGGACAGCCTTAACCATGGCTACACCTTC.

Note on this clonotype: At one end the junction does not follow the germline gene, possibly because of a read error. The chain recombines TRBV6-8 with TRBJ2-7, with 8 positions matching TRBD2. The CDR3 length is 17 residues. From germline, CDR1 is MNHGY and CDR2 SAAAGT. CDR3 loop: CARSRPAGEGFGAEPDF. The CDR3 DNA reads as TGTGCCCGCAGTCGCCCAGCGGGAGAAGGGTTTGGCGCCGAGCCGGACTTC.

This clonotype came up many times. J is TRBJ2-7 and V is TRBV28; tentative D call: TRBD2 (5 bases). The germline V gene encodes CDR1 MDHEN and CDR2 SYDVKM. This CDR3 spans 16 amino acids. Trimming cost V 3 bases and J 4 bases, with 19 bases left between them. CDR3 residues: CASSFGRIGRGYEQYF. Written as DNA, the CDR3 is TGTGCCAGCAGTTTTGGACGGATTGGGAGAGGATACGAGCAGTACTTC.

The chain's CDR3 is CASSLTPGGTGRDTEAFF. CDR3 DNA: TGTGCCAGCAGTTTAACTCCAGGAGGGACAGGGCGGGACACTGAAGCTTTCTTT. The chain recombines TRBV27 with TRBJ1-1; the match to TRBD1 covers 9 bases. The junction had 13 bases not matched to a gene; V was cut back by 2 bases and J by 3 bases. CDR1 is MNHEY and CDR2 is SMNVEV in the germline V gene (reference sequence). The CDR3 runs to 18 residues.

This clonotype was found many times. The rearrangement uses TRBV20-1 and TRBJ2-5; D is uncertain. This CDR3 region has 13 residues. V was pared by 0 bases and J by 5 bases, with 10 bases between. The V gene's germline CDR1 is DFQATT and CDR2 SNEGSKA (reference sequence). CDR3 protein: CSARDLWGETQYF. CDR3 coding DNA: TGCAGTGCTAGAGACTTGTGGGGTGAGACCCAGTACTTC.

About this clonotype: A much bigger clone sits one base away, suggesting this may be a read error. The CDR3 loop is CASSQRDRWYEQYF. The CDR3, as DNA: TGCGCCAGCAGCCAGCGGGACAGGTGGTACGAGCAGTACTTC. The chain employs TRBV4-1 and TRBJ2-7; 8 bases match TRBD1. The CDR3 spans 14 residues. Per the germline V gene, CDR1 is MGHRA and CDR2 is YSYEKL. V lost 3 bases, J lost 4 bases, and 5 bases stayed unmatched.

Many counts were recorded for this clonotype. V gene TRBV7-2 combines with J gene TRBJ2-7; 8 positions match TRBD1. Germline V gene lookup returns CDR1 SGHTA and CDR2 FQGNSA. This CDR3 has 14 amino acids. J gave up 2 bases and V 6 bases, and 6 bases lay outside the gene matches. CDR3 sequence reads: CASRHRDRPYEQYF. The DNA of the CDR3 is TGTGCCAGCAGGCACCGGGACAGGCCCTACGAGCAGTACTTC.

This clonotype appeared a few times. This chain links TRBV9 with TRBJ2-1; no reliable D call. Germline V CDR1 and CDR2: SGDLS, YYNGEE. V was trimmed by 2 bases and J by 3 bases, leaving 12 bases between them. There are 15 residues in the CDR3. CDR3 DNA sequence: TGTGCCAGCAGCGTGTCCGTCCCCTACTACAATGAGCAGTTCTTC. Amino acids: CASSVSVPYYNEQFF.

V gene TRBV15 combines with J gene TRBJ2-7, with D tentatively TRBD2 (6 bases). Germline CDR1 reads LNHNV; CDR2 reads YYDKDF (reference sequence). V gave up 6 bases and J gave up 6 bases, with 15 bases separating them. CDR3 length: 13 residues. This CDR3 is CATSRVRDCEQYF. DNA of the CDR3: TGTGCCACCAGTCGGGTCAGGGACTGCGAGCAGTACTTC.

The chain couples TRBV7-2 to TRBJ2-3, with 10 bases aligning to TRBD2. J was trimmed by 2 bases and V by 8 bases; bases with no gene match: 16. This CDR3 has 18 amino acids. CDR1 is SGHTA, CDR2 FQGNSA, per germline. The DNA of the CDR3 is TGTGCCAGCGTACCCGGGGGGGGGCTAGCGGGGGACACAGATACGCAGTATTTT. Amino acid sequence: CASVPGGGLAGDTDTQYF.

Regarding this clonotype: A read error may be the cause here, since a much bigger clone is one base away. CDR3 sequence reads: CASSPFWLAGGLSTDTKYF. DNA for the CDR3: TGTGCCAGCAGCCCCTTTTGGCTAGCGGGAGGCCTAAGCACAGATACGAAGTATTTT. The chain couples TRBV27 to TRBJ2-3, with 11 positions matching TRBD2. Germline V CDR1 and CDR2: MNHEY, SMNVEV (reference sequence). The CDR3 extends over 19 amino acids.

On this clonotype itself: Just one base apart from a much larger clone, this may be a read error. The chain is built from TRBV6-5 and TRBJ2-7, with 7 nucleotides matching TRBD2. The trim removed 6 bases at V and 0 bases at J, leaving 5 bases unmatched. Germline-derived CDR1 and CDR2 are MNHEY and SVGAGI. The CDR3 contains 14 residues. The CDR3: CASSAGGYSYEQYF. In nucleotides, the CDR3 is TGTGCCAGCAGCGCCGGGGGGTACTCCTACGAGCAGTACTTC.